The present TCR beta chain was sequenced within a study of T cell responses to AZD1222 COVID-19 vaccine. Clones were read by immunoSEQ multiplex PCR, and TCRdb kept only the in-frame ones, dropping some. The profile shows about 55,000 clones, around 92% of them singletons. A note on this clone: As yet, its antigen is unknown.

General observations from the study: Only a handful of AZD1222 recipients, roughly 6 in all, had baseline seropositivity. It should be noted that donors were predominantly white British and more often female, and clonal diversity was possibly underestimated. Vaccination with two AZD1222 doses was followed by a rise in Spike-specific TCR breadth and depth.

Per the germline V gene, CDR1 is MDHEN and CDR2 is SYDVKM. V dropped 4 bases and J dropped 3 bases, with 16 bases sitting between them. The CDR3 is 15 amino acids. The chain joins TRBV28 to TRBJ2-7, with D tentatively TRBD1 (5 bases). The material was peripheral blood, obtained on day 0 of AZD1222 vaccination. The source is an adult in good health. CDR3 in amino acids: CASSSQTEYLYEQYF. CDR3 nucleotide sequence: TGTGCCAGCAGTTCCCAGACAGAGTACCTCTACGAGCAGTACTTC.